This TCR beta chain derives from a study of blood T cell repertoires in COVID-19. In the study overall: Sites across the United States, Italy and Spain contributed samples from acute and convalescent COVID-19. T cells, B-cell-depleted T cells, or PBMCs supplied cDNA or gDNA.

Produced via immunoSEQ multiplex PCR; TCRdb's table is partial and in-frame only. Of under 130,000 clones listed, roughly nine tenths are singletons. This clone has just a few counts. CDR1 and CDR2 (germline): SGHTA, FQGNSA. With 4 bases removed from V and 4 bases from J, the gap between germline ends came to 11 bases. The CDR3 sequence is 14 residues long. The source material was peripheral blood. The clonotype was recovered from a woman over 75 with acute or convalescent COVID-19. V and J are TRBV7-2 and TRBJ1-5; D is ambiguous. The CDR3 loop reads CASSSVAGNQPQHF. The CDR3 region has the DNA TGTGCCAGCAGCTCAGTTGCGGGGAATCAGCCCCAGCATTTT.